The entry below gives a single TCR beta chain sequence along with its context. Its antigen is currently unknown. The data are from a study of T cells after yellow fever vaccination. From the 5' RACE reads, TCRdb called clonotypes with MiXCR, one entry per CDR3 protein. This sample carries just under 600,000 distinct CDR3 sequences, roughly 13% of them seen once, and the ten largest clones take roughly 13%. The study, taken as a whole, reports: Among primary-vaccination clones, most reappeared after the booster, at 95% to 96% for CD4 and approximately 90% for CD8. Clonotypes shared by both compartments, CD4 and CD8, made up a small share. Sorted repertoires could include abundant contaminating clonotypes from bulk cells. Researchers report a weaker secondary response that nonetheless peaked faster, day 5 versus 15.

This CDR3 has 15 amino acids. Per germline, CDR1 DFQATT and CDR2 SNEGSKA (reference sequence). V dropped 0 bases and J dropped 5 bases, with 14 bases sitting between them. The chain has TRBV20-1 and TRBJ1-5, with D unresolved. The source was PBMCs, collected on the day of the yellow fever booster vaccination. This TCR came from a man aged 30 to 39 who received the YFV17D yellow fever vaccine. CDR3 in amino acids: CSARDLRVLDQPQHF. CDR3 nucleotide sequence: TGCAGTGCTAGAGATCTGCGGGTACTCGATCAGCCCCAGCATTTT.